The rows below give T cell receptor beta chains drawn from one sample of a study of shared clonotypes between healthy human individuals. Assay used: immunoSEQ multiplex PCR; TCRdb lists only in-frame clones, some missing. Counted here are about 2.1 million clones, about 92% occurring once; the ten biggest clones make up 1.5% to 2%. Input material: naive CD8+ T cells from PBMCs. These receptors were taken from a man between 18 and 35 years old in good health. Some clones in this sample may be carry-over from other donors' samples. Each CDR3 is given with its conserved first and last residue. The D gene is left open where the match is weak. A clone size is listed for some rows: how often the clone was seen (once, few, many), or a class if it is expanded.

j_gene: TRBJ2-3; abundance: once; d_gene: .; v_gene: TRBV7-9; CDR3nt: TGTGCCAGCAGCTTATCGGGTCTGACAGATACGCAGTATTTT; CDR3aa: CASSLSGLTDTQYF
j_gene: TRBJ1-2; abundance: few; d_gene: .; v_gene: TRBV28; CDR3nt: TGTGCCAGCAGTCCCCAAGGGGCTCGAGATGGCTACACCTTC; CDR3aa: CASSPQGARDGYTF
j_gene: TRBJ2-1; abundance: .; d_gene: .; v_gene: TRBV7-9; CDR3nt: TGTGCCAGCAGCTTAGCCTCTGGCGGGACCAACAATGAGCAGTTCTTC; CDR3aa: CASSLASGGTNNEQFF
j_gene: TRBJ2-3; abundance: once; d_gene: TRBD1; v_gene: TRBV5-1; CDR3nt: TGCGCCAGCAGCCCCACCGGACAGGGGCTGTTCACAGATACGCAGTATTTT; CDR3aa: CASSPTGQGLFTDTQYF
j_gene: TRBJ2-7; abundance: .; d_gene: .; v_gene: TRBV11-2; CDR3nt: TGTGCCAGCAGCCCCCCGGGGTACGAGCAGTACTTC; CDR3aa: CASSPPGYEQYF
j_gene: TRBJ2-1; abundance: .; d_gene: .; v_gene: TRBV6-5; CDR3nt: TGTGCCAGCGGGCGTAATGAGCAGTTCTTC; CDR3aa: CASGRNEQFF
j_gene: TRBJ2-7; abundance: .; d_gene: TRBD2; v_gene: TRBV9; CDR3nt: TGTGCCAGCAGCGTAGGCGGGAGAAGCTACGAGCAGTACTTC; CDR3aa: CASSVGGRSYEQYF
j_gene: TRBJ1-2; abundance: .; d_gene: TRBD1; v_gene: TRBV28; CDR3nt: TGTGCCAGCAGTTCTCGAACCAGGGGGCTGGACTATGGCTACACCTTC; CDR3aa: CASSSRTRGLDYGYTF
j_gene: TRBJ1-3; abundance: .; d_gene: .; v_gene: TRBV9; CDR3nt: TGTGCCAGCAGCGTTGGGGTGAGAGGAAACACCATATATTTT; CDR3aa: CASSVGVRGNTIYF
j_gene: TRBJ2-7; abundance: .; d_gene: .; v_gene: TRBV9; CDR3nt: TGTGCCAGCAGCGGGCCGCGAAGCGACGAGCAGTACTTC; CDR3aa: CASSGPRSDEQYF
j_gene: TRBJ2-7; abundance: .; d_gene: .; v_gene: TRBV28; CDR3nt: TGTGCCAGCAGTTTACCCCCAGGTGGGGGCTACGAGCAGTACTTC; CDR3aa: CASSLPPGGGYEQYF
j_gene: TRBJ2-1; abundance: once; d_gene: .; v_gene: TRBV5-1; CDR3nt: TGCGCCAGCAGGGCCGGGATCCAGATGAGCAATGAGCAGTTCTTC; CDR3aa: CASRAGIQMSNEQFF
j_gene: TRBJ2-7; abundance: .; d_gene: TRBD1; v_gene: TRBV7-9; CDR3nt: TGTGCCAGCAGCTTAGCCCCCTCCGACAGGGCGGGCTACGAGCAGTACTTC; CDR3aa: CASSLAPSDRAGYEQYF
j_gene: TRBJ2-7; abundance: .; d_gene: TRBD1; v_gene: TRBV11-2; CDR3nt: TGTGCCAGCAGCTGGGATAGGGGACAGTCCTACGAGCAGTACTTC; CDR3aa: CASSWDRGQSYEQYF